Reported below is one T cell receptor beta chain. Its target is not known. This sample is part of a study of T cell responses to AZD1222 COVID-19 vaccine. The assay was immunoSEQ multiplex PCR, and TCRdb's table has in-frame clones only and misses some. The repertoire holds 85,000 to 130,000 clones, with about 89% as singletons. General study points: Spike was spanned by vaccine-associated CD4 TCRs, which were dominant at 160-218 and 743-854.

Germline V lookup: CDR1 SEHNR, CDR2 FQNEAQ (reference sequence). This CDR3 has 13 amino acids. Trimming took off 10 bases at V and 5 bases at J, with 16 bases between the two ends. The V gene is TRBV7-9, the J gene TRBJ2-3; D is ambiguous. Sequenced material: peripheral blood, taken 28 days after the second dose of the MenACWY control vaccine. The source of this sequence is an adult who received the MenACWY meningococcal vaccine as a control. The CDR3 loop reads CATAPFPGDTQYF. CDR3 sequence (DNA): TGTGCCACAGCCCCGTTCCCCGGAGATACGCAGTATTTT.